The clone carrying this TCR beta chain has at least ten counts. Its antigen is currently unknown. The sample belongs to a study of T cell repertoires in cytomegalovirus infection. Background on the study: Through public TCR beta signatures, both CMV infection and matching HLA type were indicated. General study findings and limits: Carriers of CMV plus the relevant HLA were identified by cumulative public TCR beta family frequency. The response measured ex vivo was dominated by TCR beta clonotypes (HLA-C-restricted and CMV-specific).

V dropped 5 bases and J dropped 0 bases, with 8 bases sitting between them. Germline V CDR1 and CDR2: SGHVS, FQNEAQ. This CDR3 spans 15 amino acids. TCRdb reprocessed the reads with MiXCR, giving one entry per CDR3 protein. Of roughly 110,000 distinct CDR3 sequences listed, 10% are singletons. The receptor was derived from a human donor in good health (CMV status not recorded). Some clones in this sample may be carry-over from other donors' samples. Sequences were obtained from PBMCs, sequenced either directly or after in vitro stimulation (not recorded which). The rearrangement joins TRBV7-8 to TRBJ2-6; D remains unclear. CDR3 amino acids: CASSVYFSGANVLTF. The CDR3 DNA reads TGTGCCAGCAGCGTATACTTCTCTGGGGCCAACGTCCTGACTTTC.